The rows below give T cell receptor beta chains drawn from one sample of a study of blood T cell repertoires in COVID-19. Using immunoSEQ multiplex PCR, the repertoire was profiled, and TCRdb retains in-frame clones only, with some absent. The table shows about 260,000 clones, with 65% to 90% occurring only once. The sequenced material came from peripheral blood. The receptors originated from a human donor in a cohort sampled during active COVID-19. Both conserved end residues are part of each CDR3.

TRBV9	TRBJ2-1	CASSPGTGVNEQFF
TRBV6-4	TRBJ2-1	CASSAYSTRLDEQFF
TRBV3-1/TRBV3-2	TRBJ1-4	CASSQSEITGKLFF
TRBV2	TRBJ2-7	CASNPWRGGTPPEQYF
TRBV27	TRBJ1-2	CASSGTGGYGGYTF
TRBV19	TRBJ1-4	CASSKGGKLFF
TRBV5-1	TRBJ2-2	CASSRRTRTESPGELFF
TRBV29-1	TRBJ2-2	CSGVDSNTGELFF
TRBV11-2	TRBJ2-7	CASSLVGVMGRGSVDEQYF
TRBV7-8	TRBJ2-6	CASSPRDRVLSGANVLTF
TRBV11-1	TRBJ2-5	CASSGLAGAPVTQYF
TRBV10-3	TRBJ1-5	CATSTDRGFQPQHF
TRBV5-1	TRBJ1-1	CASSSALEAFF
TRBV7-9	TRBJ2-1	CASSPQGERLRNEQFF
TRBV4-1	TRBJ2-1	CASSSPVPGINEQFF
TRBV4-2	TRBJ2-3	CASSRGTSGDTDTQYF
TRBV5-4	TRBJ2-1	CASSSSGRIPNEQFF
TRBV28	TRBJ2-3	CASSRIAGATDTQYF
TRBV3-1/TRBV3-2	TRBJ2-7	CASSPQGLDYEQYF
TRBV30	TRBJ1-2	CAWTGIFTGVNYGYTF
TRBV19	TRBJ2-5	CASSTSGRETQYF
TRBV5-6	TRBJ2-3	CASRMLASTDTQYF
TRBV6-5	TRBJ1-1	CASRQGRDTEAFF
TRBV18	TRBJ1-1	CASSPRTGLTEAFF
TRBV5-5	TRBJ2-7	CASSLGGRSIAYEQYF
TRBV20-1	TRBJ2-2	CSAPKLGELFF
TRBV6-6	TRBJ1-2	CASRRGQELNYGYTF
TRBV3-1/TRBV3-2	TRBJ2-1	CASSPGTGKNNEQFF
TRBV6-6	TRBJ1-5	CASSYSGQPQHF